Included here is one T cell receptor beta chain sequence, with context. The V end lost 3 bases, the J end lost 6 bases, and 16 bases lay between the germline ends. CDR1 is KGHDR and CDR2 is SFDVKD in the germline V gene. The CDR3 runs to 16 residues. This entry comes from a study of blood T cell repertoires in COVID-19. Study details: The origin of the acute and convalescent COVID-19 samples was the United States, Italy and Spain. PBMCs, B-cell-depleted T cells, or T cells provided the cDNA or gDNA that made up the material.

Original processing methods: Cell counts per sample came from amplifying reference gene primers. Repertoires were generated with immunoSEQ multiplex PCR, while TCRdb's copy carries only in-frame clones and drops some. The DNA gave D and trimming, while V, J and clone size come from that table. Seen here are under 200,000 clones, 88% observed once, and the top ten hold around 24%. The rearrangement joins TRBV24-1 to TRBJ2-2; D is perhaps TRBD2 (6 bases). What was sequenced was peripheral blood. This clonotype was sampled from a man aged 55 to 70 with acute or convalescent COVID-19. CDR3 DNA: TGTGCCACCAGTGATCCCGGAGGGCCTAAGGCCGGGGAGCTGTTTTTT. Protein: CATSDPGGPKAGELFF.